This TCR beta chain stems from a study of cytomegalovirus exposure and HLA in healthy donors (dated by TCRdb to the late 2010s). At the level of the whole study: An earlier analysis of approximately 600 of the donors reported 250 to 300 Gb of sequence data and 100 million to 140 million unique TCR beta sequences from about 180 million T cells. An early release covering about 600 HLA-typed donors comprised 250 to 350 gigabases of sequencing data and 65 million to 100 million unique TCR sequences. In a later analysis, previously published TCR beta repertoires from several hundred donors were re-analyzed and high-resolution HLA genotyping was added so that TCR occurrence patterns could be studied. Rather than using new phenotypic data, the later analysis identified candidate immune exposures from TCR beta sequences and from how often those sequences occurred across donors. The study aimed to test whether signatures of past pathogen exposure could be identified by cataloging public T cell receptors. High-throughput TCR immunosequencing, statistical association of individual TCRs with disease status, and machine learning were combined to predict cytomegalovirus infection status. All discovery cohort repertoires had been generated on a single sequencing platform. Of the roughly 400 genotyped donors, around 81% fell in the genetic ancestry cluster associated with self-reported Caucasian donors. To decide whether each TCR beta V gene segment behaved as functional or pseudogenic, an earlier analysis of approximately 600 of the donors relied on high-throughput TCR beta sequencing. The T cell repertoires of about 700 subjects were profiled by immunosequencing and related to cytomegalovirus serostatus. Donor age, sex, ethnicity and CMV serostatus were compiled together with the repertoire data. On average, about 240,000 unique TCR beta nucleotide sequences were sequenced per donor among more than 350 genotyped donors of the cohort, with around 19% of those sequences being non-productive. The number of typed donors differed by locus: 629-630 for A, B, C, DRB1 and DQB1; 500 to 550 for DQA1; approximately 610 for DPA1; and around 490 for DPB1. Besides the first cohort of roughly 660 subjects, a separate validation cohort made up of 120 different subjects was used. HLA typing covered class I and class II loci at four-digit resolution. Four to six DR-DQ haplotypes were handled as single units for association and clustering, since linkage in the cohort was strong. A later genetic analysis used genome-wide SNP genotypes for about 65% of the 666 donors, treating that subset as a discovery cohort.

Library construction relied on the immunoSEQ multiplex PCR assay. For the multiplex PCR, a mixture combining 60 forward primers for TCR Vbeta segments and 13 reverse primers for TCR Jbeta segments was used. Amplification of the CDR3 region of rearranged TCR beta genes was performed with a multiplex PCR assay on genomic DNA. Amplified TCR beta libraries were sequenced as 87-base-pair reads on the Illumina HiSeq System. Under the source paper's analysis protocol: A later analysis counted approximately 84 million unique TCR beta chains across the approximately 700 repertoires, and about 10 million of these chains were shared by at least two donors. To remove PCR and sequencing errors, raw reads were error-corrected and collapsed into unique sequences using a nearest-neighbor algorithm that merged closely related sequences. Alignment of CDR3 sequences to IMGT reference sequences was used to assign V, D and J gene segments. For a sequence to be retained, a match of at least six nucleotides to both a V gene segment and a J gene segment was required. A rearrangement counted as productive if the CDR3 had no stop codons and remained in frame with V and J, and every other rearrangement counted as non-productive. Following IMGT convention, CDR3 was defined as the stretch from the second conserved V-encoded cysteine to the conserved J-encoded phenylalanine. Sequences without an unambiguous match to a single V gene segment were excluded from the earlier analysis of a few hundred of the donors. In an earlier analysis of a few hundred of the donors, V segments were called functional above 56.7% productive rearrangements and were called segregating when the between-donor standard deviation exceeded 5%. A statistical classification framework was developed to diagnose cytomegalovirus status using the catalog of TCR beta chain sequences. A later analysis assigned V and J genes by comparing TCR nucleotide sequences with IMGT/GENE-DB human TR gene sequences. The TCRdist pipeline was used in a later analysis to assign CDR3 sequences and most-parsimonious VDJ recombination scenarios. In a later analysis, each TCR beta chain was defined by its CDR3 amino acid sequence together with its V-gene family, and reads lacking a unique V-gene family were excluded. In a later analysis, 450 to 600 highly shared, low-generation-probability nucleotide sequences were removed to address suspected cross-contamination and a sequencing artifact. A later analysis calculated a clonal expansion index for each public chain from normalized within-repertoire ranks of inferred template counts. In a later analysis, generation probabilities were computed using a VDJ recombination model fitted to out-of-frame rearrangements, and the results were checked against IGoR. In a later analysis, TCR-TCR, TCR-HLA and TCR-CMV co-occurrence was scored with hypergeometric tests, and a repertoire-size bias correction was applied to TCR pairs. In a later analysis, false discovery rates were estimated by permuting HLA or CMV assignments 20 times. In a later analysis, co-occurring TCRs were grouped using DBSCAN, and TCRdist sequence similarity was added for clustering within HLA-allele-positive subsets. Repertoires with fewer than 30,000 or more than 120,000 public chains, plus five repertoires with anomalous nucleotide sharing, were excluded from co-occurrence clustering. Sourced from immuneACCESS, this table was stored by TCRdb with only in-frame sequences that have V and J called. A share of the clones is absent; for the studies checked, an unresolved V gene accounts for under half, and the remainder has no known explanation. Clone size and V and J calls were adopted from that table, with D and trimming inferred from the DNA. The sample profile shows roughly 180,000 clones; approximately 80% of them were found once. The ten most abundant clones make up around 2% of the sample.

Notes on this clone: Its specific antigen is unknown. No per-base quality is available; no much larger clone lies one base away.

The cohort was made up of roughly 670 healthy bone marrow donors. Cohort members were all nominally healthy when sampled, although unrecorded immune exposures were likely present. The donor tested CMV seropositive and was one of the 289 seropositive cohort members. A peripheral blood sample was collected from each donor, and TCR beta sequencing was performed on peripheral blood mononuclear cells. Genomic DNA extraction from the blood cell samples was performed with the Qiagen DNeasy Blood Extraction Kit. The study at large found these results: Roughly uniform sequencing depth across donors was assumed in presence/absence analyses, although this assumption may not hold. Assigning TCR associations to individual alleles was difficult when HLA alleles, especially DR and DQ, strongly co-occurred. The authors suggested that the approach could potentially be extended to other disease states and immunological phenotypes. In vitro tests confirmed that a few of the cytomegalovirus-associated TCR beta chains recognize cytomegalovirus antigens. The study gave a list of about 150 TCR beta chains associated with cytomegalovirus. In a later genetic analysis, a missense DCLRE1C variant was associated with V-gene and J-gene trimming of TCR beta chains, and the association was replicated in an independent cohort. In a later analysis, HLA-associated TCR beta chains showed more clonal expansion and lower generation probabilities than non-associated chains that were equally common. Approximately 16 rarely observed V segments, including chromosome 9 orphons, were excluded from the earlier analysis of approximately 600 of the donors because counts were too low. In a later analysis, TCR association rates were found to vary across HLA loci, with the most associated TCRs seen for DRB1 alleles and the fewest for HLA-C alleles. For the cohort, immune exposure information was limited to CMV serostatus. In a later analysis, several top co-occurrence clusters were reported to appear linked to parvovirus B19, influenza, CMV and Epstein-Barr virus. A later analysis associated 15,000 or so TCR beta sequences with specific HLA alleles at a false discovery rate of 0.05. In both the original and validation cohorts, the classifier was reported to diagnose cytomegalovirus status with high specificity and sensitivity. Some IMGT-functional V segments, including TRBV6-2 and TRBV6-3, could not be distinguished by the 87-base-pair reads and were therefore excluded. An earlier analysis of several hundred of the donors showed that most TCR beta V segments appeared in productive rearrangements either about 90% or about 30% of the time, which broadly matched IMGT annotations. A cluster of highly shared sequence variants was judged likely to be a technical artifact of the sequencing pipeline. A further reported finding was that TCR beta sequences accurately predicted the HLA-A and HLA-B alleles for most subjects in the first cohort. Most TCR sequences were seen in very few donors, while some public TCRs were found in many individuals. Correlated functional status among segregating V segments might reflect linkage disequilibrium, but an unknown experimental factor could not be ruled out. According to a later analysis, most CMV-associated TCR beta chains appeared to be HLA-restricted, and the HLA associations seemed to be driven largely by CMV exposure. Because HLA typing was missing for some donors at each locus, association tests included only the typed subset. Only TCR beta chains were sequenced in this cohort, and the absence of alpha or paired-chain data limited detectable features. According to a later genetic analysis, donors in an Asian-associated ancestry cluster had fewer N-insertions in productive TCRs than the approximately 710-donor mean.

The CDR3 starts with the cysteine, ends with the phenylalanine, and has 14 residues. Kept here is only the CDR3 DNA, which spans 42 bases and is read in frame from base 1. CDR1 and CDR2 (LNHNV, YYDKDF) derive from the germline V gene (reference sequence). At the junction V is shortened by 5 bases and J by 2 bases, with 11 bases in between. The rearrangement joined TRBV15 to TRBJ2-3, with TRBD2 tentatively as D gene (5 bases match). The specimen was PBMCs. This TCR derives from a woman between 18 and 29 years old in good health and CMV-seropositive. The nucleotide sequence reads TGTGCCACCAGCGGAGGACTGGCCACAGATACGCAGTATTTT. It codes for CATSGGLATDTQYF.